The clone carrying this T cell receptor (beta chain) was detected many times. These data are taken from a study of T-cell reconstitution after alpha-beta-depleted transplantation in children. The CDR3 has 14 residues. J gave up 2 bases and V 8 bases, and 8 bases lay outside the gene matches. Germline V gene lookup returns CDR1 MNHEY and CDR2 SVGEGT. The TCRbeta library incorporated unique molecular identifiers. MiXCR, applied by TCRdb to the PCR reads, yields one record per CDR3 protein. The table lists 83,000 or so distinct CDR3 sequences, 8% to 9% of them singletons. The receptor comes from a human donor who donated a stem cell graft to a child with congenital amegakaryocytic thrombocytopenia. Sample: PBMCs from the stem cell graft donor, taken from the stem cell graft. This rearrangement joins TRBV6-2 or TRBV6-3 to TRBJ1-1; TRBD1 agrees at 7 bases. DNA of the CDR3: TGTGCCAGCCGGTCTAGGGGGCCTAACACTGAAGCTTTCTTT. Its translation is CASRSRGPNTEAFF.